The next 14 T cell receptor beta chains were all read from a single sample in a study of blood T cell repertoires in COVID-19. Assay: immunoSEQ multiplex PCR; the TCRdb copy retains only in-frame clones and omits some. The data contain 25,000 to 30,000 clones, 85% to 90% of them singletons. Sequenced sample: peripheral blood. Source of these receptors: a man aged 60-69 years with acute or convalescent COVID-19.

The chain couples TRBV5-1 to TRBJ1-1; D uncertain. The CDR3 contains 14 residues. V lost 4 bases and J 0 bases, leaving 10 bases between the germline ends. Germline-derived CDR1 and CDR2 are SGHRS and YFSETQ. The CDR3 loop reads CASSLNPMNTEAFF. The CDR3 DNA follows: TGCGCCAGCAGCCTAAACCCCATGAACACTGAAGCTTTCTTT.

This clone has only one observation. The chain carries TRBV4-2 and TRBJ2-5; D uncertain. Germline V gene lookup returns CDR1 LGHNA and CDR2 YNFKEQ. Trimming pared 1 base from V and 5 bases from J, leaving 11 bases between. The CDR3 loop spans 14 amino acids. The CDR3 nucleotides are TGTGCCAGCAGCCAAGCCCACCTTGGCGAGACCCAGTACTTC. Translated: CASSQAHLGETQYF.

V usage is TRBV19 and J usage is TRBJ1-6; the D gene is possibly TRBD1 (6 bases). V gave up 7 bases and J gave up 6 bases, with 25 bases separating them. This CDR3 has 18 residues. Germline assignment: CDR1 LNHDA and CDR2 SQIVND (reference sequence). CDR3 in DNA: TGTGCCAGTACCTCCCTCGGGGGGGGCAGGGCAAGTAATTCACCCCTCCACTTT. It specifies CASTSLGGGRASNSPLHF.

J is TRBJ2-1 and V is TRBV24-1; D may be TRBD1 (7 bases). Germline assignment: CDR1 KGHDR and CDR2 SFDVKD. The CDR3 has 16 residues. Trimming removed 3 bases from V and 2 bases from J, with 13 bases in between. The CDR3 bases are TGTGCCACCAGTGATGGAGGGGGCCCCACCTACAATGAGCAGTTCTTC. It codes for CATSDGGGPTYNEQFF.

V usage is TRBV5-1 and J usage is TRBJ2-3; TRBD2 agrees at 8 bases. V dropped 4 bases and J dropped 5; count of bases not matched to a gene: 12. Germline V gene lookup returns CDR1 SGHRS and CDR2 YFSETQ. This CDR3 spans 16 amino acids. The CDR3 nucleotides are TGCGCCAGCAGCCCCTCCGGACGGGGGGGCTTAGATACGCAGTATTTT. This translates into CASSPSGRGGLDTQYF.

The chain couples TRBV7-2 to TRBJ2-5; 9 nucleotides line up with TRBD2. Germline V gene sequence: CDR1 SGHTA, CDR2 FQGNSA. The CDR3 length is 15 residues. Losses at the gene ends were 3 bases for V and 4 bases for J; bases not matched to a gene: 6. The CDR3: CASSLAGGLSETQYF. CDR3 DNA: TGTGCCAGCAGCTTGGCGGGGGGGTTGTCAGAGACCCAGTACTTC.

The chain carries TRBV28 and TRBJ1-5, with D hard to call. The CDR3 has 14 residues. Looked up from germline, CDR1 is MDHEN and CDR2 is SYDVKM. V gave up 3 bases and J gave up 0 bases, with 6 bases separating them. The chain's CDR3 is CASSFRYSNQPQHF. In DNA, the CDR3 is TGTGCCAGCAGTTTCAGGTATAGCAATCAGCCCCAGCATTTT. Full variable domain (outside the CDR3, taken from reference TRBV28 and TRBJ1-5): DVKVTQSSRYLVKRTGEKVFLECVQDMDHENMFWYRQDPGLGLRLIYFSYDVKMKEKGDIPEGYSVSREKKERFSLILESASTNQTSMYLCASSFRYSNQPQHFGDGTRLSIL.

The CDR3 nucleotides read TGCGCCAGCAGCTTGGAGACACCCGATCAGCCCCAGCATTTT. It translates to CASSLETPDQPQHF. The genes are TRBV5-1 and TRBJ1-5; no clear D. Between the trimmed V and J ends, which lost 0 bases and 5 bases, there was a span of 9 bases. The germline gives CDR1 SGHRS, CDR2 YFSETQ. The CDR3 loop spans 14 amino acids.

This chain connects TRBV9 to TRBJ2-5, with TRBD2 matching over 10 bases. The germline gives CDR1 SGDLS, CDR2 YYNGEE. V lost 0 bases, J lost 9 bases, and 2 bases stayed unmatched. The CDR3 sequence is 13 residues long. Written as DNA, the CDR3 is TGTGCCAGCAGCGTAGAACTAGCGGGACCCCAGTACTTC. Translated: CASSVELAGPQYF.

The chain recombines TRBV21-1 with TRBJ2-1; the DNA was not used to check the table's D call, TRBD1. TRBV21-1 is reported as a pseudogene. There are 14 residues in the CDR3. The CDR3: CASSDGTPYNEQFF. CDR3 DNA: TGTGCCAGCAGCGACGGGACACCCTACAATGAGCAGTTCTTC.

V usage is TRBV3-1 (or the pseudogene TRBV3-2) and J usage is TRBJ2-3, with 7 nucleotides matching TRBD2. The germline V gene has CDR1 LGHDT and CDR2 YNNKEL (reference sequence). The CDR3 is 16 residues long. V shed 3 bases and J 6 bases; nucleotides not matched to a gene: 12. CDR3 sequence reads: CASSHGGGGPADTQYF. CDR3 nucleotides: TGTGCCAGCAGCCATGGGGGGGGAGGCCCCGCGGATACGCAGTATTTT.

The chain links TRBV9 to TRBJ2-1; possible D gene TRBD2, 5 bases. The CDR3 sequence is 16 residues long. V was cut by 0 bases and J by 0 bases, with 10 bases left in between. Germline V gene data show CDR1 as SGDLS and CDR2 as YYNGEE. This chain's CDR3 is CASSVDAAGSYNEQFF. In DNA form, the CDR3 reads TGTGCCAGCAGCGTAGACGCTGCGGGCTCCTACAATGAGCAGTTCTTC.

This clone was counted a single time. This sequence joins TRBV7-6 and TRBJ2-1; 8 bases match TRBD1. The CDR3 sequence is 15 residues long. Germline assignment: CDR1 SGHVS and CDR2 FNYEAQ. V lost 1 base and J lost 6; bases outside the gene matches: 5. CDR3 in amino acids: CASSLVDRGGNEQFF. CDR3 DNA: TGTGCCAGCAGCTTAGTCGACAGGGGTGGCAATGAGCAGTTCTTC.

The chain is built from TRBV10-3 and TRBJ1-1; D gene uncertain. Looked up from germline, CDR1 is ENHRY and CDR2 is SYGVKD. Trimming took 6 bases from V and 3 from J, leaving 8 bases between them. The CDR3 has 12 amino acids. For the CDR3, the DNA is TGTGCCATCAGGGGAGCCTACACTGAAGCTTTCTTT. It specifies CAIRGAYTEAFF.